What follows are 24 T cell receptor beta chains derived from one specimen sequenced in a study of human T cells and chemical hapten exposure. Time point specified: pre-sensitization, week 0. This sample's treatment: therapeutic diphenylcyclopropenone sensitization with weekly scalp DPC. TCRdb reanalysed the RACE reads using MiXCR and keeps one entry per CDR3 protein. The sample yields some 250,000 distinct CDR3 sequences, approximately 7.5% seen once. Here the sequenced sample was whole blood, taken in connection with sensitization to the hapten diphenylcyclopropenone (DPC). These receptors were collected from a young man with alopecia areata. Some clones in this sample may be carry-over from other donors' samples.

The chain carries TRBV7-9 and TRBJ2-7, with 8 positions matching TRBD2. The length of the CDR3 is 16 residues. V shed 1 base and J 7 bases; nucleotides not matched to a gene: 12. CDR1 and CDR2 from the germline V gene are SEHNR and FQNEAQ (reference sequence). CDR3 sequence: CASSLGELAAFREQYF. The DNA for the CDR3 is TGTGCCAGCAGCTTAGGTGAACTAGCGGCTTTTAGAGAGCAGTACTTC.

This clonotype has ten or more counts. The chain is built from TRBV5-1 and TRBJ2-2; TRBD1 might be the D (6 bases). V was clipped by 4 bases and J by 4 bases, with 17 bases between them. The CDR3 has 16 residues. CDR1 is SGHRS, CDR2 YFSETQ, per germline. This CDR3 is CASSTDRRPSTGELFF. For the CDR3, the DNA is TGCGCCAGCAGCACTGACAGGCGCCCTTCCACCGGGGAGCTGTTTTTT.

This clonotype was recorded a few times. The chain joins TRBV7-2 to TRBJ2-4; no clear D. V lost 2 bases and J lost 0, with 11 bases in between. The CDR3 is 16 residues long. Looked up from germline, CDR1 is SGHTA and CDR2 is FQGNSA. The CDR3 sequence: CASSLIRRSAKNIQYF. CDR3 coding DNA: TGTGCCAGCAGCTTAATAAGACGTTCAGCCAAAAACATTCAGTACTTC.

This clonotype was seen only a few times. The chain couples TRBV4-3 to TRBJ1-1, with D possibly TRBD1 on 6 matching bases. V lost 0 bases and J lost 11, with 16 bases in between. CDR3 length: 14 residues. The germline V gene has CDR1 LGHNA and CDR2 YSLEER. The CDR3 sequence: CASSQDTGQGRAFF. CDR3 in DNA: TGCGCCAGCAGCCAAGATACTGGGCAGGGGAGGGCTTTCTTT.

The genes are TRBV6-5 and TRBJ1-5, with unresolved D. V was shortened by 7 bases and J by 1 base, with 14 bases between the two germline ends. The germline gives CDR1 MNHEY, CDR2 SVGAGI. This CDR3 region has 15 residues. This CDR3 is CASTESMISNQPQHF. The CDR3 nucleotides are TGTGCCAGCACCGAAAGTATGATCAGCAATCAGCCCCAGCATTTT.

The table lists this clonotype with many counts. V and J are TRBV12-3 or TRBV12-4 and TRBJ1-3, with 8 bases that match TRBD1. The CDR3 is 15 residues long. The junction had 4 bases not matched to a gene; V was cut back by 6 bases and J by 0 bases. The CDR3 spells CASSPDRASGNTIYF. CDR3 sequence (DNA): TGTGCCAGCAGCCCGGACAGGGCCTCTGGAAACACCATATATTTT.

V gene TRBV3-1 combines with J gene TRBJ2-2; D may correspond to TRBD1 or TRBD2 (5 bases each). V gave up 5 bases and J gave up 6 bases, with 16 bases separating them. From germline, CDR1 is LGHDT and CDR2 YNNKEL (reference sequence). This CDR3 is 15 amino acids long. CDR3 coding DNA: TGTGCCAGCAGCTTCCGGGGACCTCGTCCCGGGGAGCTGTTTTTT. It yields the protein CASSFRGPRPGELFF.

V usage is TRBV27 and J usage is TRBJ1-5; no clear D gene. The V gene lost 6 bases and the J gene lost 2 bases, with 14 bases spanning the gap. CDR3 size: 15 residues. Germline V CDR1 and CDR2: MNHEY, SMNVEV (reference sequence). CDR3: CASRGRAFGNQPQHF. The CDR3 DNA sequence: TGTGCCAGCAGGGGAAGGGCTTTTGGCAATCAGCCCCAGCATTTT.

This clonotype turned up a few times. The chain joins TRBV27 to TRBJ2-1; TRBD1 aligns across 7 bases. The CDR3 contains 18 residues. Germline assignment: CDR1 MNHEY and CDR2 SMNVEV (reference sequence). Trimming cost V 5 bases and J 0 bases; bases outside gene matches: 13. CDR3 sequence (DNA): TGTGCCAGCAGTCCCCTACGGGGCAGGGGGAACTCCTACAATGAGCAGTTCTTC. Protein: CASSPLRGRGNSYNEQFF.

This clonotype was seen a few times. The rearrangement joins TRBV7-2 to TRBJ1-4; TRBD1 might be the D (5 bases). This CDR3 region has 15 residues. Germline CDR1 and CDR2: SGHTA and FQGNSA. V shed 5 bases and J shed 8 bases, with 18 bases lying between them. This CDR3 is CASSPNPGPIEKLFF. CDR3 bases: TGTGCCAGCAGCCCCAATCCGGGACCTATCGAAAAACTGTTTTTT.

This clonotype showed up many times. J is TRBJ2-1 and V is TRBV7-2; the D is unclear. The CDR3 is made up of 13 amino acids. V gave up 6 bases and J gave up 5 bases, with 11 bases separating them. In germline, CDR1 is SGHTA, CDR2 FQGNSA. CDR3 sequence (DNA): TGTGCCAGCAGTTCGTTCTTGGACAATGAGCAGTTCTTC. The encoded protein is CASSSFLDNEQFF.

This clonotype was seen a few times. The rearrangement uses TRBV20-1 and TRBJ1-1; 8 nucleotides agree with TRBD1. The CDR3 has 15 residues. Germline loops: CDR1 DFQATT, CDR2 SNEGSKA (reference sequence). The junction had 6 bases not matched to a gene; V was cut back by 3 bases and J by 0 bases. Written as DNA, the CDR3 is TGCAGTGCTAGGCCTCGACAGGGGCTGAACACTGAAGCTTTCTTT. This gives the protein CSARPRQGLNTEAFF.

This clonotype came up a few times. The CDR3 here is CASTGLANYGYTF. For the CDR3, the DNA is TGTGCCAGCACCGGATTAGCTAACTATGGCTACACCTTC. This sequence joins TRBV28 and TRBJ1-2; no clear D. The CDR3 runs 13 residues. Trimming shortened V by 7 bases and J by 0 bases, and 9 bases separated the two germline ends. CDR1 is MDHEN and CDR2 is SYDVKM in the germline V gene.

A few counts support this clonotype. The V gene is TRBV4-3, the J gene TRBJ2-1, with D perhaps given as TRBD1 or TRBD2 (6 bases each). CDR1 is LGHNA and CDR2 is YSLEER in the germline V gene. V was cut by 0 bases and J by 6 bases, with 21 bases left in between. There are 18 residues in the CDR3. CDR3 residues: CASSQDAWGRDSGNEQFF. The CDR3 bases are TGCGCCAGCAGCCAAGATGCTTGGGGGCGGGATTCAGGCAATGAGCAGTTCTTC.

This clonotype has at least ten counts. The rearrangement links TRBV27 to TRBJ2-1; TRBD2 aligns across 8 bases. J gave up 6 bases and V 7 bases, and 8 bases lay outside the gene matches. The CDR3 consists of 14 residues. Germline loops: CDR1 MNHEY, CDR2 SMNVEV (reference sequence). This CDR3 reads CASTGGALGNEQFF. The CDR3 nucleotides are TGTGCCAGCACCGGGGGGGCCCTTGGCAATGAGCAGTTCTTC.

V gene TRBV3-1 combines with J gene TRBJ2-7, with 7 positions matching TRBD1. From germline, CDR1 is LGHDT and CDR2 YNNKEL (reference sequence). V trimming: 4 bases; J trimming: 2 bases; junction bases outside the gene matches: 5. The CDR3 is 14 residues long. CDR3 in DNA: TGTGCCAGCAGCCGGGGACAGAAAGCCTACGAGCAGTACTTC. This codes for CASSRGQKAYEQYF.

The CDR3: CSANPPRTVNTEAFF. For the CDR3, the DNA is TGCAGTGCTAACCCCCCCAGGACAGTGAACACTGAAGCTTTCTTT. This chain connects TRBV20-1 to TRBJ1-1, with a weak D call TRBD1 (6 bases). Trimming removed 4 bases from V and 0 bases from J, with 15 bases in between. The CDR3 is 15 residues long. Germline V gene sequence: CDR1 DFQATT, CDR2 SNEGSKA (reference sequence).

The chain has TRBV5-1 and TRBJ2-1, with 13 bases lining up with TRBD2. The CDR3 runs to 14 residues. Trimming removed 4 bases from V and 10 bases from J; junction bases left unmatched: 5. Germline V gene data show CDR1 as SGHRS and CDR2 as YFSETQ. CDR3 residues: CASSTSGGAREQFF. Written as DNA, the CDR3 is TGCGCCAGCAGCACTAGCGGGGGGGCGAGGGAGCAGTTCTTC.

Only a few counts were recorded for this clonotype. The chain uses TRBV7-2 and TRBJ1-1; D unclear. Germline loops: CDR1 SGHTA, CDR2 FQGNSA. The CDR3 has 15 amino acids. V lost 0 bases and J lost 3, with 11 bases in between. The CDR3 spells CASSLAVTLDTEAFF. The CDR3 nucleotides are TGTGCCAGCAGCTTAGCGGTCACATTGGACACTGAAGCTTTCTTT.

The chain has TRBV9 and TRBJ2-7; D might be TRBD1 or TRBD2, each matching 5 bases. The CDR3 totals 15 residues. CDR1 SGDLS and CDR2 YYNGEE come from the germline V gene. Trimming removed 0 bases at V and 5 bases at J, with 15 bases between. As DNA, the CDR3 is TGTGCCAGCAGCGTAGCTGGGGGTATCGTCGACGAGCAGTACTTC. Encoded protein: CASSVAGGIVDEQYF.

The chain is built from TRBV9 and TRBJ2-3, with TRBD2 as a possible D gene (6 bases). The V end lost 0 bases, the J end lost 5 bases, and 13 bases lay between the germline ends. Germline CDR1 SGDLS, CDR2 YYNGEE. The length of the CDR3 is 15 residues. The CDR3 is CASSVVEGGIDTQYF. DNA of the CDR3: TGTGCCAGCAGCGTAGTTGAGGGAGGCATAGATACGCAGTATTTT. Combining the CDR3 with reference TRBV9 and TRBJ2-3 gives the whole variable domain DSGVTQTPKHLITATGQRVTLRCSPRSGDLSVYWYQQSLDQGLQFLIQYYNGEERAKGNILERFSAQQFPDLHSELNLSSLELGDSALYFCASSVVEGGIDTQYFGPGTRLTVL.

The chain links TRBV7-3 to TRBJ1-1; the D is unclear. Germline V CDR1 and CDR2: SGHTA, FQGTGA. CDR3 length: 10 residues. Trimming pared 11 bases from V and 8 bases from J, leaving 12 bases between. The CDR3: CAHGPQEAFF. In DNA form, the CDR3 reads TGTGCCCACGGGCCTCAAGAAGCTTTCTTT.

The rearrangement uses TRBV12-3 or TRBV12-4 and TRBJ2-5; TRBD1 agrees at 9 bases. V lost 6 bases and J lost 5; bases outside the gene matches: 13. The CDR3 sequence is 16 residues long. As DNA, the CDR3 is TGTGCCAGCAGCCACCCCGGACAGGGGATAGGGGAGACCCAGTACTTC. As protein: CASSHPGQGIGETQYF.

The V and J genes are TRBV6-2 or TRBV6-3 and TRBJ1-5, with no clear D. The length of the CDR3 is 13 residues. V was clipped by 4 bases and J by 6 bases, with 10 bases between them. Looked up from germline, CDR1 is MNHEY and CDR2 is SVGEGT. Here the CDR3 reads CASSSGRTQPQHF. The CDR3 DNA is TGTGCCAGCAGTTCAGGCAGAACTCAGCCCCAGCATTTT.